This TCR beta chain was documented in a study of blood T cell repertoires in COVID-19. Study at large: Acute and convalescent COVID-19 samples came from the United States, Italy and Spain. In each case, the material was cDNA or gDNA derived from T cells, B-cell-depleted T cells, or PBMCs.

Trimming shortened V by 3 bases and J by 1 base, and 12 bases separated the two germline ends. The CDR3 sequence is 15 residues long. Germline V lookup: CDR1 SGHKS, CDR2 YYEKEE (reference sequence). In the original analysis: How many nucleated cells were present was estimated from reference gene primer amplification. Sequencing was performed with immunoSEQ multiplex PCR; in TCRdb, only in-frame clones are kept and a portion is missing. The DNA was the basis for D and trimming; V, J and clone size are from that table. The sample shows 40,000 to 55,000 clones, roughly 85% of them seen only once. V gene TRBV5-5 combines with J gene TRBJ2-3, with D possibly TRBD2 on 5 matching bases. This clonotype was obtained from a woman aged 70-85 years with acute or convalescent COVID-19. The specimen sequenced was peripheral blood. CDR3 loop: CASSSLLAGTDTQYF. In DNA form, the CDR3 reads TGTGCCAGCAGCTCCCTGCTAGCTGGCACAGATACGCAGTATTTT.